Below are 29 T cell receptor beta chains sequenced from a single sample in a study of a mutant IDH1 vaccine in newly diagnosed glioma. Sequenced by immunoSEQ multiplex PCR; TCRdb stores in-frame clones only, minus some. The table lists about 68,000 clones, almost 85% of them singletons. Time point noted: week 35, safety follow-up. With topical imiquimod, each dose of the vaccine consisted of 300 ug of mutant IDH1 20-mer peptide. Which antigens these TCRs recognize remains unknown. The sample here was PBMCs, taken from a glioma patient whose treatment included an IDH1 peptide vaccine. The receptors stem from a man younger than 35 with glioma.

The chain employs TRBV6-5 and TRBJ2-7; D is possibly TRBD1 (5 bases). V was cut by 0 bases and J by 3 bases, with 9 bases left in between. Per germline, CDR1 MNHEY and CDR2 SVGAGI. The CDR3 consists of 14 residues. DNA for the CDR3: TGTGCCAGCAGTTACTCAGCAGGGTACTACGAGCAGTACTTC. Translating it yields CASSYSAGYYEQYF.

The sample holds one count of this clone. V and J are TRBV7-8 and TRBJ2-5; D is undetermined. The V and J ends lost 1 base and 1 base respectively, with 7 bases between them. The CDR3 loop spans 14 amino acids. Germline assignment: CDR1 SGHVS and CDR2 FQNEAQ. CDR3 bases: TGTGCCAGCAGCTTAGTGGTTAGCCAAGAGACCCAGTACTTC. Its translation is CASSLVVSQETQYF.

In its sample, this clone was seen a few times. The chain links TRBV30 to TRBJ1-5, with 9 nucleotides matching TRBD1. V was pared by 0 bases and J by 3 bases, with 9 bases of the junction left unmatched. Germline V gene sequence: CDR1 GTSNPN, CDR2 SVGIG (reference sequence). CDR3 length: 17 amino acids. The chain's CDR3 is CAWSVGWTGVANQPQHF. For the CDR3, the DNA is TGTGCCTGGAGTGTAGGGTGGACAGGGGTCGCCAATCAGCCCCAGCATTTT.

This clone was counted between two and nine times. The V gene is TRBV9, the J gene TRBJ1-1; 7 bases agree with TRBD1. Germline loops: CDR1 SGDLS, CDR2 YYNGEE. There are 16 residues in the CDR3. V lost 4 bases, J lost 2 bases, and 11 bases stayed unmatched. CDR3 in amino acids: CASSPFVDRINTEAFF. The CDR3 DNA reads as TGTGCCAGCAGCCCTTTCGTGGACAGGATTAACACTGAAGCTTTCTTT.

The rearrangement links TRBV6-1 to TRBJ1-4; possible D gene TRBD1, 6 bases. Per the germline V gene, CDR1 is MNHNS and CDR2 is SASEGT. The CDR3 has 14 residues. Trimming left V 8 bases short and J 8 bases short, with 18 bases between. The CDR3 DNA follows: TGTGCCAGCTATCAGACAGGCTCTGGGGAAAAACTGTTTTTT. Amino acids: CASYQTGSGEKLFF.

J is TRBJ1-5 and V is TRBV6-5, with 7 bases fitting TRBD1. The CDR3 loop spans 15 amino acids. The junction had 11 bases not matched to a gene; V was cut back by 6 bases and J by 6 bases. CDR1 MNHEY and CDR2 SVGAGI come from the germline V gene. The CDR3 DNA reads as TGTGCCAGCAGCCCTCAGGGGGGCCAGATTCAGCCCCAGCATTTT. Translation gives CASSPQGGQIQPQHF.

This chain joins TRBV7-9 and TRBJ2-1, with D tentatively TRBD1 (7 bases). In germline, CDR1 is SEHNR, CDR2 FQNEAQ (reference sequence). Trimming took off 4 bases at V and 0 bases at J, with 22 bases between the two ends. The CDR3 sequence is 19 residues long. The CDR3 spells CASSSPRQGGTSSYNEQFF. The CDR3 DNA sequence: TGTGCCAGCAGCTCCCCCAGGCAGGGGGGCACGAGCTCCTACAATGAGCAGTTCTTC.

This clone was detected only a few times. The chain uses TRBV28 and TRBJ2-7; no clear D. The germline CDR1 and CDR2 sequences are MDHEN and SYDVKM. This CDR3 has 13 residues. Trimming pared 3 bases from V and 6 bases from J, leaving 12 bases between. CDR3 nucleotides: TGTGCCAGCAGTTTTCGGGTCAAAGGCGAGCAGTACTTC. Translating gives CASSFRVKGEQYF.

V and J are TRBV27 and TRBJ1-2; maybe TRBD1 (6 bases). Germline V gene lookup returns CDR1 MNHEY and CDR2 SMNVEV (reference sequence). CDR3 length: 16 amino acids. Deletions cut 4 bases from V and 5 bases from J, with 20 bases between. The CDR3 protein is CASSSTHGQLIYGYTF. CDR3 nucleotides: TGTGCCAGCAGTTCCACCCACGGACAGCTCATATATGGCTACACCTTC.

This sequence joins TRBV6-5 and TRBJ2-7; D is perhaps TRBD1 or TRBD2 (6 bases each). Looked up from germline, CDR1 is MNHEY and CDR2 is SVGAGI. V lost 4 bases to trimming and J lost 6 bases, with 16 bases between them. The CDR3 is 14 amino acids. CDR3 region: CASSFEPGAFEQYF. DNA for the CDR3: TGTGCCAGCAGTTTCGAGCCGGGGGCGTTCGAGCAGTACTTC.

The V and J genes are TRBV5-5 and TRBJ1-1; possible D gene TRBD1, 5 bases. Between the trimmed V and J ends, which lost 4 bases and 0 bases, there was a span of 10 bases. Germline CDR1 is SGHKS and CDR2 is YYEKEE (reference sequence). The CDR3 has 14 amino acids. CDR3 loop: CASSRDFMNTEAFF. For the CDR3, the DNA is TGTGCCAGCAGCCGGGACTTTATGAACACTGAAGCTTTCTTT.

This clone is judged medium-sized. The chain is built from TRBV10-2 and TRBJ1-5; no firm D call. V shed 4 bases and J shed 3 bases, with 10 bases lying between them. Germline CDR1 reads WSHSY; CDR2 reads SAAADI. The CDR3 runs 14 residues. The CDR3 is CASSVGVDNQPQHF. In DNA, the CDR3 is TGCGCCAGCAGTGTTGGCGTAGACAATCAGCCCCAGCATTTT.

This chain links TRBV7-9 with TRBJ1-2; D is possibly TRBD1 (5 bases). The CDR3 is 13 amino acids. Germline V gene sequence: CDR1 SEHNR, CDR2 FQNEAQ (reference sequence). V lost 3 bases, J lost 4 bases, and 9 bases lay in between. CDR3 DNA: TGTGCCAGCAGCTTTCCAGGGCGCTATGGCTACACCTTC. Amino acids: CASSFPGRYGYTF.

This rearrangement joins TRBV5-1 to TRBJ2-3; 11 positions agree with TRBD2. Germline values: CDR1 SGHRS, CDR2 YFSETQ. Losses at the gene ends were 4 bases for V and 0 bases for J; bases not matched to a gene: 10. The CDR3 loop spans 18 amino acids. The CDR3 nucleotides are TGCGCCAGCAGCGGGGGACTAGCGGCGACCCTCAGCACAGATACGCAGTATTTT. This translates into CASSGGLAATLSTDTQYF.

This clone was observed a single time. The chain carries TRBV9 and TRBJ2-7; D is uncertain. V was trimmed by 0 bases and J by 3 bases, leaving 7 bases between them. Per germline, CDR1 SGDLS and CDR2 YYNGEE. The CDR3 is 13 amino acids. The CDR3 DNA sequence: TGTGCCAGCAGCGTAGGCCCCGGCTACGAGCAGTACTTC. Translated, it gives CASSVGPGYEQYF.

V gene TRBV7-8 combines with J gene TRBJ1-4; D uncertain. V lost 1 base, J lost 0 bases, and 9 bases lay in between. CDR3 length: 16 residues. Germline V gene sequence: CDR1 SGHVS, CDR2 FQNEAQ. Written as DNA, the CDR3 is TGTGCCAGCAGCTTAGGGTCAGTTGCAACTAATGAAAAACTGTTTTTT. Protein sequence: CASSLGSVATNEKLFF.

This clone was seen once. The chain is built from TRBV5-1 and TRBJ2-7; maybe TRBD2 (5 bases). Trimming stripped 7 bases from V and 6 bases from J, with 17 bases between. Germline V gene sequence: CDR1 SGHRS, CDR2 YFSETQ. The CDR3 loop spans 13 amino acids. The CDR3 loop reads CASSTVPGIEQYF. In nucleotides, the CDR3 is TGCGCCAGCTCTACCGTACCGGGGATCGAGCAGTACTTC.

This clone occurred once. V usage is TRBV4-1 and J usage is TRBJ2-5, with D perhaps TRBD2 (5 bases). The CDR3 covers 15 residues. The germline V gene encodes CDR1 MGHRA and CDR2 YSYEKL. Trimming took off 0 bases at V and 5 bases at J, with 13 bases between the two ends. The CDR3 sequence is CASSQDRGGGETQYF. The DNA of the CDR3 is TGCGCCAGCAGCCAAGATCGGGGTGGTGGGGAGACCCAGTACTTC.

The chain combines TRBV14 with TRBJ2-3, with D tentatively TRBD1 (7 bases). This CDR3 has 19 residues. V was shortened by 1 base and J by 6 bases, with 26 bases between the two germline ends. CDR1 is SGHDN and CDR2 is FVKESK in the germline V gene. As DNA, the CDR3 is TGTGCCAGCAGCCAAGCCGGACTACATACAGGGGTTCTCGTGGATACGCAGTATTTT. This encodes CASSQAGLHTGVLVDTQYF.

With respect to this clone: Other nucleotide sequences from this sample produce the same CDR3. For the CDR3, the DNA is TGTGCCAGCAGTTTAGGAGGGACCGGGGAGCTGTTTTTT. Translation gives CASSLGGTGELFF. The rearrangement joins TRBV27 to TRBJ2-2; maybe TRBD2 (6 bases). With 2 bases removed from V and 5 bases from J, the gap between germline ends came to 6 bases. CDR3 length: 13 residues. Germline lookup yields CDR1 MNHEY and CDR2 SMNVEV (reference sequence).

The chain recombines TRBV6-1 with TRBJ1-2; no firm D call. Germline loops: CDR1 MNHNS, CDR2 SASEGT. This CDR3 has 16 residues. Trimming removed 2 bases at V and 4 bases at J, with 17 bases between. The CDR3 sequence is CASSEFVDRSSYGYTF. CDR3 in DNA: TGTGCCAGCAGTGAATTCGTCGACCGTTCGAGCTATGGCTACACCTTC.

The chain has TRBV28 and TRBJ1-2; D not resolved. Looked up from germline, CDR1 is MDHEN and CDR2 is SYDVKM. This CDR3 region has 16 residues. V gave up 8 bases and J gave up 5 bases, with 24 bases separating them. The CDR3 spells CASLPGPQRKGYGYTF. The DNA for the CDR3 is TGTGCCAGCCTCCCTGGCCCACAGAGAAAAGGGTATGGCTACACCTTC.

This clone was picked up a small number of times. CDR3 nucleotides: TGTGCCAGCAGCCCCGGGATAGCGGCCTTCACAGATACGCAGTATTTT. This translates into CASSPGIAAFTDTQYF. This chain links TRBV7-9 with TRBJ2-3; D perhaps matches TRBD2 (6 bases). The CDR3 is 16 residues long. Trimming took off 5 bases at V and 2 bases at J, with 17 bases between the two ends. Germline assignment: CDR1 SEHNR and CDR2 FQNEAQ (reference sequence).

Worth noting for this clone: Within the sample, other DNA sequences also encode this same CDR3. The genes are TRBV9 and TRBJ2-3; D is unresolved. Germline CDR1 SGDLS, CDR2 YYNGEE. Between the trimmed V and J ends, which lost 2 bases and 2 bases, there was a span of 9 bases. This CDR3 region has 14 residues. CDR3 DNA: TGTGCCAGCAGCGTTGTCCAGGTCACAGATACGCAGTATTTT. Translating it yields CASSVVQVTDTQYF.

The rearrangement links TRBV7-9 to TRBJ1-2; TRBD1 aligns across 10 bases. CDR3 length equals 14 residues. Germline CDR1 SEHNR, CDR2 FQNEAQ (reference sequence). Losses at the gene ends were 5 bases for V and 5 bases for J; bases not matched to a gene: 5. The CDR3 bases are TGTGCCAGCAGCCTCCGGACAGGGGGATATGGCTACACCTTC. Translating it yields CASSLRTGGYGYTF.

The rearrangement joins TRBV9 to TRBJ1-2, with D tentatively TRBD1 (5 bases). Per germline, CDR1 SGDLS and CDR2 YYNGEE. This CDR3 comprises 12 residues. V lost 2 bases to trimming and J lost 7 bases, with 9 bases between them. The CDR3: CASSVGVGGYTF. DNA of the CDR3: TGTGCCAGCAGCGTGGGGGTTGGTGGCTACACCTTC.

CDR3 in amino acids: CASSLGGAPGELFF. The CDR3 nucleotides are TGTGCCAGCAGCTTAGGGGGGGCCCCCGGGGAGCTGTTTTTT. The rearrangement uses TRBV11-3 and TRBJ2-2; tentatively, D is TRBD1 or TRBD2 (6 bases each). Germline CDR1 SGHNT, CDR2 YENEEA. The CDR3 spans 14 residues. V dropped 1 base and J dropped 6 bases, with 9 bases sitting between them.

The V call is TRBV10-3, the J call TRBJ1-1; D is ambiguous. The V end lost 6 bases, the J end lost 3 bases, and 11 bases lay between the germline ends. From germline, CDR1 is ENHRY and CDR2 SYGVKD. This CDR3 has 13 amino acids. The CDR3 here is CAISPQSDTEAFF. The CDR3 bases are TGTGCCATCAGCCCACAGAGCGACACTGAAGCTTTCTTT.

This clone was recorded once. The J gene is TRBJ2-5, the V gene TRBV6-5; TRBD2 might be the D (6 bases). CDR3 length: 13 residues. Trimming cost V 8 bases and J 5 bases, with 15 bases left between them. Germline lookup yields CDR1 MNHEY and CDR2 SVGAGI. CDR3: CASRDGGMETQYF. CDR3 in DNA: TGTGCCAGCCGGGATGGAGGGATGGAGACCCAGTACTTC.